What follows are 20 T cell receptor beta chains derived from one specimen sequenced in a study of T cell responses to AZD1222 COVID-19 vaccine. Libraries were prepared by immunoSEQ multiplex PCR; TCRdb keeps only in-frame clonotypes and omits some of them. The sample has around 140,000 clones; 85% to 95% are singletons. The starting material was peripheral blood, obtained on day 0 of AZD1222 vaccination. The receptors stem from an adult in good health.

J is TRBJ1-4 and V is TRBV7-9; no clear D gene. The CDR3 is 13 residues long. Trimming shortened V by 5 bases and J by 4 bases, and 8 bases separated the two germline ends. Germline values: CDR1 SEHNR, CDR2 FQNEAQ (reference sequence). The CDR3 region is CASSRGLNEKLFF. The CDR3 DNA is TGTGCCAGCAGCCGAGGGCTTAATGAAAAACTGTTTTTT.

The CDR3 DNA reads TGTGCCAGCAGCCTCGACCCAGCATACGAGCAGTACTTC. Residues: CASSLDPAYEQYF. The gene calls are TRBV7-9 and TRBJ2-7; D is unclear. Germline values: CDR1 SEHNR, CDR2 FQNEAQ (reference sequence). The CDR3 loop spans 13 amino acids. With 5 bases removed from V and 4 bases from J, the gap between germline ends came to 12 bases. Full variable domain (rest looked up from reference TRBV7-9 and TRBJ2-7): DTGVSQNPRHKITKRGQNVTFRCDPISEHNRLYWYRQTLGQGPEFLTYFQNEAQLEKSRLLSDRFSAERPKGSFSTLEIQRTEQGDSAMYLCASSLDPAYEQYFGPGTRLTVT.

This chain uses TRBV3-1 (or the pseudogene TRBV3-2) with TRBJ2-7; the D call may be TRBD1 or TRBD2 (5 bases each). The CDR3 runs to 16 residues. Trimming stripped 3 bases from V and 6 bases from J, with 21 bases between. Germline CDR1 LGHDT, CDR2 YNNKEL (reference sequence). The CDR3 region has the DNA TGTGCCAGCAGCCATGGGACCAGATCTGGTTTCACCGAGCAGTACTTC. Translated, it gives CASSHGTRSGFTEQYF.

This chain uses TRBV19 with TRBJ1-5, with unresolved D. This CDR3 spans 16 amino acids. Germline lookup yields CDR1 LNHDA and CDR2 SQIVND (reference sequence). V was clipped by 0 bases and J by 7 bases, with 16 bases between them. The CDR3 DNA is TGTGCCAGTAGTATAGAACGGGCGCAGGTCAGACAGCCCCAGCATTTT. This sequence encodes CASSIERAQVRQPQHF.

This clone is a singleton in its sample. The chain has TRBV3-1 (or the pseudogene TRBV3-2) and TRBJ1-6; tentative D call: TRBD1 (6 bases). This CDR3 contains 14 residues. Trimming took off 1 base at V and 14 bases at J, with 15 bases between the two ends. CDR1 is LGHDT and CDR2 is YNNKEL in the germline V gene (reference sequence). In DNA form, the CDR3 reads TGTGCCAGCAGCCAAGCTGGAGGGGGGGCCACCCTCCACTTT. Translation: CASSQAGGGATLHF.

This chain joins TRBV18 and TRBJ2-3; D perhaps matches TRBD1 (6 bases). The V gene lost 3 bases and the J gene lost 0 bases, with 10 bases spanning the gap. Germline CDR1 is KGHSH and CDR2 is LQKENI. CDR3 length: 15 amino acids. This CDR3 reads CASSPQDRSTDTQYF. The DNA for the CDR3 is TGTGCCAGCTCACCTCAGGACAGAAGCACAGATACGCAGTATTTT.

The count of this clone is one. The chain combines TRBV10-3 with TRBJ2-7; TRBD1 aligns across 10 bases. The V gene end was trimmed by 6 bases and the J gene end by 6 bases; junction bases not matched to a gene: 8. The CDR3 spans 14 residues. CDR1 and CDR2 from the germline V gene are ENHRY and SYGVKD. For the CDR3, the DNA is TGTGCCATCAGGGCCCCGGGACAGGGGTTCGAGCAGTACTTC. It codes for CAIRAPGQGFEQYF.

This clone was observed a few times. This chain uses TRBV19 with TRBJ1-2; maybe TRBD1 (6 bases). The CDR3 is 14 amino acids. The germline V gene encodes CDR1 LNHDA and CDR2 SQIVND (reference sequence). Deletions cut 5 bases from V and 4 bases from J, with 14 bases between. The CDR3 region is CASSPGHDVYGYTF. CDR3 bases: TGTGCCAGTAGTCCGGGACACGACGTCTATGGCTACACCTTC.

The chain is built from TRBV19 and TRBJ1-1; D uncertain. Germline V CDR1 and CDR2: LNHDA, SQIVND (reference sequence). This CDR3 is 16 amino acids long. Trimming took off 5 bases at V and 0 bases at J, with 16 bases between the two ends. CDR3 DNA sequence: TGTGCCAGTAGTGGGCATTTAACTACCATGAACACTGAAGCTTTCTTT. This sequence encodes CASSGHLTTMNTEAFF. The whole variable domain, filled in from reference TRBV19 and TRBJ1-1, reads DGGITQSPKYLFRKEGQNVTLSCEQNLNHDAMYWYRQDPGQGLRLIYYSQIVNDFQKGDIAEGYSVSREKKESFPLTVTSAQKNPTAFYLCASSGHLTTMNTEAFFGQGTRLTVV.

This clone is a singleton in its sample. One end of the junction does not line up with germline, which may come from a read error. V usage is TRBV6-2 or TRBV6-3 and J usage is TRBJ2-5; 10 bases are shared with TRBD2. The CDR3 is 17 amino acids. Germline loops: CDR1 MNHEY, CDR2 SVGEGT. CDR3 protein: CATSYLAGEPHQETQYF. The CDR3 DNA is TGTGCCACCAGTTACCTAGCGGGGGAGCCCCACCAAGAGACCCAGTACTTC.

This chain joins TRBV6-5 and TRBJ2-7; TRBD2 matches 10 bases. The V and J ends lost 7 bases and 2 bases, in that order; junction bases with no gene match: 5. There are 14 residues in the CDR3. Germline V gives CDR1 MNHEY, CDR2 SVGAGI. CDR3 region: CASNLAGATYEQYF. The DNA of the CDR3 is TGTGCCAGCAATCTAGCGGGGGCGACCTACGAGCAGTACTTC.

The CDR3 loop reads CASRLTHTDTQYF. CDR3 nucleotide sequence: TGTGCCAGCAGGCTCACTCACACAGATACGCAGTATTTT. The chain recombines TRBV6-6 with TRBJ2-3; D is unclear. The CDR3 loop spans 13 amino acids. Germline CDR1 and CDR2: MNHNY and SVGAGI (reference sequence). Trimming removed 6 bases at V and 2 bases at J, with 9 bases between.

The chain combines TRBV7-9 with TRBJ2-3, with 11 bases lining up with TRBD2. This CDR3 comprises 16 residues. Germline lookup yields CDR1 SEHNR and CDR2 FQNEAQ (reference sequence). Losses at the gene ends were 5 bases for V and 3 bases for J; bases not matched to a gene: 7. The CDR3 loop is CASSLGSSGRTDTQYF. The CDR3 DNA reads as TGTGCCAGCAGCCTCGGTTCTAGCGGGAGGACAGATACGCAGTATTTT.

J is TRBJ1-1 and V is TRBV9, with D tentatively TRBD1 (6 bases). V was clipped by 1 base and J by 7 bases, with 8 bases between them. The CDR3 loop spans 12 amino acids. Germline V CDR1 and CDR2: SGDLS, YYNGEE. The CDR3 spells CASSVMTGEAFF. For the CDR3, the DNA is TGTGCCAGCAGCGTAATGACAGGTGAAGCTTTCTTT.

This chain uses TRBV5-1 with TRBJ1-1, with D hard to call. Germline CDR1 SGHRS, CDR2 YFSETQ. V was clipped by 0 bases and J by 2 bases, with 8 bases between them. This CDR3 has 14 residues. CDR3 nucleotides: TGCGCCAGCAGCTTGGAGGTCCCCAACACTGAAGCTTTCTTT. Encoded protein: CASSLEVPNTEAFF.

Only one count was recorded for this clone. J is TRBJ1-2 and V is TRBV18, with TRBD1 matching 7 bases. This CDR3 has 15 residues. Germline V lookup: CDR1 KGHSH, CDR2 LQKENI. Trimming cost V 1 base and J 6 bases; bases outside gene matches: 8. CDR3 DNA: TGTGCCAGCTCACCACGGAACAGGGGAGGAGATGGCTACACCTTC. Translated: CASSPRNRGGDGYTF. The whole variable domain, filled in from reference TRBV18 and TRBJ1-2, reads NAGVMQNPRHLVRRRGQEARLRCSPMKGHSHVYWYRQLPEEGLKFMVYLQKENIIDESGMPKERFSAEFPKEGPSILRIQQVVRGDSAAYFCASSPRNRGGDGYTFGSGTRLTVV.

Here the CDR3 DNA reads TGTGCCAGCAGTGACCAGGGATCAGACACTGAAGCTTTCTTT. Translation gives CASSDQGSDTEAFF. The chain recombines TRBV25-1 with TRBJ1-1, with a possible D match to TRBD1 (5 bases). The CDR3 contains 14 residues. Between the trimmed V and J ends, which lost 3 bases and 3 bases, there was a span of 11 bases. Looked up from germline, CDR1 is MGHDK and CDR2 is SYGVNS.

The chain carries TRBV5-1 and TRBJ2-1; D gene ambiguous. Trimming shortened V by 4 bases and J by 8 bases, and 13 bases separated the two germline ends. This CDR3 region has 13 residues. CDR1 and CDR2 from the germline V gene are SGHRS and YFSETQ. CDR3 bases: TGCGCCAGCAGCGCGACGGTTCGGGATGAGCAGTTCTTC. Translated, it gives CASSATVRDEQFF.

The V gene is TRBV18, the J gene TRBJ1-1, with D tentatively TRBD1 (5 bases). CDR3 length: 14 residues. In germline, CDR1 is KGHSH, CDR2 LQKENI. Trimming removed 6 bases from V and 4 bases from J, with 15 bases in between. CDR3 amino acids: CASSSRSRGTEAFF. The CDR3 DNA reads as TGTGCCAGCTCTTCACGTTCGAGGGGCACTGAAGCTTTCTTT.

This chain connects TRBV24-1 to TRBJ2-1, with TRBD2 as a possible D gene (6 bases). CDR3 size: 19 residues. V lost 2 bases and J 1 base, leaving 20 bases between the germline ends. The germline V gene has CDR1 KGHDR and CDR2 SFDVKD. The CDR3, as DNA: TGTGCCACCAGTGATTCGAGGTGGGGCGGCGCGGGATCCTACAATGAGCAGTTCTTC. This encodes CATSDSRWGGAGSYNEQFF.